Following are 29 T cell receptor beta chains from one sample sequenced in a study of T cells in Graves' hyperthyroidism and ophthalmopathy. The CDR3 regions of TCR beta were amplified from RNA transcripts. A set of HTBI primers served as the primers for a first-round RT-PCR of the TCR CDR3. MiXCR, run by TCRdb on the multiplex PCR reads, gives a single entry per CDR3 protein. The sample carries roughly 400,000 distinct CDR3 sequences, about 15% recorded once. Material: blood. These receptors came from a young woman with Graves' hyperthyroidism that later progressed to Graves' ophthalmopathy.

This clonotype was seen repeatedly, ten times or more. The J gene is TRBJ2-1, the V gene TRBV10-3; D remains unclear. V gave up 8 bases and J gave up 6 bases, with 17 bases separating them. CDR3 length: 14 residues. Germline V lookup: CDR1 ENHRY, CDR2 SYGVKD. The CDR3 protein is CAIGPSFDPNEQFF. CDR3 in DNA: TGTGCCATCGGGCCTAGTTTCGATCCCAATGAGCAGTTCTTC.

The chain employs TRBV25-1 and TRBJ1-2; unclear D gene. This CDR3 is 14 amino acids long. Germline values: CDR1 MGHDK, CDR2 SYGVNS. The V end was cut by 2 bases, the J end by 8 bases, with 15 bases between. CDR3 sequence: CASSENAPGGGYTF. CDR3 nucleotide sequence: TGTGCCAGCAGTGAAAATGCTCCGGGAGGGGGCTACACCTTC.

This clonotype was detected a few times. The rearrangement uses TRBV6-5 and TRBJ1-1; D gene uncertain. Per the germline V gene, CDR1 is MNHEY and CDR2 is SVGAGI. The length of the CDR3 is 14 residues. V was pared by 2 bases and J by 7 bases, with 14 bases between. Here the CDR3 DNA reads TGTGCCAGCAGTTACACGAGATCGGGGTTTGAAGCTTTCTTT. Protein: CASSYTRSGFEAFF.

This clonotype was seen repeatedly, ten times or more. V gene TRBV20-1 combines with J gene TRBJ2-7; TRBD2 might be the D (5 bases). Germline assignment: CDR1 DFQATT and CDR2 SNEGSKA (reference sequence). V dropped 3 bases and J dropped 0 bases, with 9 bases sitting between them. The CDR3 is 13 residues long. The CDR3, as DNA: TGCAGTGCTAGGGACTTGAGCTCCTACGAGCAGTACTTC. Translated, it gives CSARDLSSYEQYF.

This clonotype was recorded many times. As DNA, the CDR3 is TGTGCCAGCAGCTTAGCGCTCGCAGCAGATACGCAGTATTTT. Its protein is CASSLALAADTQYF. V is TRBV7-2 and J is TRBJ2-3; unclear D gene. V was shortened by 0 bases and J by 4 bases, with 8 bases between the two germline ends. This CDR3 is built from 14 residues. Germline-derived CDR1 and CDR2 are SGHTA and FQGNSA. Variable domain in full (rest from reference TRBV7-2 and TRBJ2-3): GAGVSQSPSNKVTEKGKDVELRCDPISGHTALYWYRQSLGQGLEFLIYFQGNSAPDKSGLPSDRFSAERTGGSVSTLTIQRTQQEDSAVYLCASSLALAADTQYFGPGTRLTVL.

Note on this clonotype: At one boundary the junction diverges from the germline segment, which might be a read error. CDR3 protein: CASSQARVYSGNTTYF. CDR3 sequence (DNA): TGTGCCAGCAGCCAAGCTAGGGTGTACTCTGGAAACACCACATATTTT. The chain links TRBV3-1 to TRBJ1-3; D unresolved. Germline CDR1 LGHDT, CDR2 YNNKEL (reference sequence). This CDR3 has 16 amino acids.

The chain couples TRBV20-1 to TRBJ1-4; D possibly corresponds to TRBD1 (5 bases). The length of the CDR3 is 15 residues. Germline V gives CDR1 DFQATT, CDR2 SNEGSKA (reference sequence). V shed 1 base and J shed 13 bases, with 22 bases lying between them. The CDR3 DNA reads TGCAGTGCTAGAGCCCCGGGACCGACCCTGGGAAGACTGTTTTTT. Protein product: CSARAPGPTLGRLFF.

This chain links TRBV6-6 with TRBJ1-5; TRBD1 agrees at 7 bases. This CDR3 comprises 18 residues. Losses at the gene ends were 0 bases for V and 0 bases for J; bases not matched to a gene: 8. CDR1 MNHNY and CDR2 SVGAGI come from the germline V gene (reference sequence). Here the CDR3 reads CASSYSDRDRYSNQPQHF. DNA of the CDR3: TGTGCCAGCAGTTACTCCGACAGGGACCGTTATAGCAATCAGCCCCAGCATTTT.

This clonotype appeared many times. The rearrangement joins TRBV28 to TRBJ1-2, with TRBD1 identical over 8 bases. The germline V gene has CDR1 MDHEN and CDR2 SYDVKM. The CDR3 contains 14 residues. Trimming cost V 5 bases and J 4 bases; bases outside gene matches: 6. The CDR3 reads CASSPGTGVYGYTF. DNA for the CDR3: TGTGCCAGCAGTCCCGGGACAGGAGTCTATGGCTACACCTTC.

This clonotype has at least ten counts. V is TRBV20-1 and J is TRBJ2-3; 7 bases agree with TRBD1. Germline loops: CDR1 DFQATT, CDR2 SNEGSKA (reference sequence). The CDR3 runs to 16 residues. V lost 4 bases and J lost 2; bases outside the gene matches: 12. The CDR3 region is CSATPLRTGLTDTQYF. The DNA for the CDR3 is TGCAGTGCTACACCCCTACGGACAGGACTCACAGATACGCAGTATTTT.

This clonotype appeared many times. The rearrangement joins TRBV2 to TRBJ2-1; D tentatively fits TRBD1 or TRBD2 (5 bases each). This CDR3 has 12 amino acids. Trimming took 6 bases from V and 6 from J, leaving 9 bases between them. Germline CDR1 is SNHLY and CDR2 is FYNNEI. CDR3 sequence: CASRGEGNEQFF. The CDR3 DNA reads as TGTGCCAGCAGGGGGGAAGGCAATGAGCAGTTCTTC.

The CDR3 protein is CASTPSGIENNEQFF. DNA for the CDR3: TGTGCCAGCACCCCCTCAGGGATCGAGAACAATGAGCAGTTCTTC. V usage is TRBV12-3 or TRBV12-4 and J usage is TRBJ2-1; tentative D call: TRBD1 (5 bases). The germline V and J ends were trimmed by 7 bases and 5 bases, with 18 bases remaining between them. The CDR3 sequence is 15 residues long.

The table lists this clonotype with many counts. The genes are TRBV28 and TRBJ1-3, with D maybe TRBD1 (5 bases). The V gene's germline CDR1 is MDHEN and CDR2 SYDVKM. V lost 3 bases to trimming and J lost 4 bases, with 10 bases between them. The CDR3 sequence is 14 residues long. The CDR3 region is CASSLGLSGNTIYF. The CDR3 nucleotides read TGTGCCAGCAGTTTGGGACTAAGCGGAAACACCATATATTTT.

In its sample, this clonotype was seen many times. This CDR3 is CASSLGPRNSNYGYTF. Written as DNA, the CDR3 is TGTGCCAGCAGCTTAGGCCCCCGGAATTCCAACTATGGCTACACCTTC. The V call is TRBV13, the J call TRBJ1-2; D uncertain. Germline V gene data show CDR1 as PRHDT and CDR2 as FYEKMQ (reference sequence). Between the trimmed V and J ends, which lost 0 bases and 2 bases, there was a span of 13 bases. CDR3 length equals 16 residues.

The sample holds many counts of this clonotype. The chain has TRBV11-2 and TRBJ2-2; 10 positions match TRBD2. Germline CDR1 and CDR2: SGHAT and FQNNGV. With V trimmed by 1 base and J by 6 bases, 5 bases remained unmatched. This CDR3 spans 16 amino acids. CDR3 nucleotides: TGTGCCAGCAGCTTAGTCAGCGGGAGGGCCCCCGGGGAGCTGTTTTTT. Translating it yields CASSLVSGRAPGELFF.

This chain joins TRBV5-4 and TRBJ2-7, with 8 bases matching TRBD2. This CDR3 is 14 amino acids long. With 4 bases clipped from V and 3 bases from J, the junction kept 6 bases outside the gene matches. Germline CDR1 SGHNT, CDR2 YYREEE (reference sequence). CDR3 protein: CASSQTGGYYEQYF. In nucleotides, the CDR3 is TGTGCCAGCAGCCAAACGGGAGGGTACTACGAGCAGTACTTC.

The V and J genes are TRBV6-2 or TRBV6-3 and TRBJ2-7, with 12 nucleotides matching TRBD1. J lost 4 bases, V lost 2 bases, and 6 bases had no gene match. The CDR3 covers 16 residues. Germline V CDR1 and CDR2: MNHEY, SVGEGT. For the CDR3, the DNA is TGTGCCAGCAGTTACCCTCCGGGACAGGGGGCTTACGAGCAGTACTTC. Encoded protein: CASSYPPGQGAYEQYF.

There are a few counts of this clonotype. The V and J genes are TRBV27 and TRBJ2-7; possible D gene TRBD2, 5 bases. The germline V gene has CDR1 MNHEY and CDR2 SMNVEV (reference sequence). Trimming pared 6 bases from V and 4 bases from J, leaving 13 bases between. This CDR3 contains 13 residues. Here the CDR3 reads CASSLGREYEQYF. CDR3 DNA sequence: TGTGCCAGCAGCCTCGGACGGGAATACGAGCAGTACTTC.

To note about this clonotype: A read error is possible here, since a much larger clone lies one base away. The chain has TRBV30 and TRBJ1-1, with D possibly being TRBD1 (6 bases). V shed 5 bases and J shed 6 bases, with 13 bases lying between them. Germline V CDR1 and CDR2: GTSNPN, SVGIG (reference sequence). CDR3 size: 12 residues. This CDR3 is CAWLQGPSEAFF. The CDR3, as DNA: TGTGCCTGGCTACAGGGTCCCTCTGAAGCTTTCTTT.

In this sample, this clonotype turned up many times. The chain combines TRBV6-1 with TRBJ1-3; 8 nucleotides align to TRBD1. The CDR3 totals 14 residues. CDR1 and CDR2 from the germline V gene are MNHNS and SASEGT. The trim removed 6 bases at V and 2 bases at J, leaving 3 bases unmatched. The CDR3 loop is CASRKDRAGNTIYF. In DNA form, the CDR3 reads TGTGCCAGCAGGAAGGACAGGGCTGGAAACACCATATATTTT.

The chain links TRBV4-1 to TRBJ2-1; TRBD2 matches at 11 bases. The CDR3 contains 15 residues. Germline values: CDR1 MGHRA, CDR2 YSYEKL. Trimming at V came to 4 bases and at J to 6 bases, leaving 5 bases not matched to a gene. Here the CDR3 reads CASSPTSGSGNEQFF. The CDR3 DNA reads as TGCGCCAGCAGCCCCACTAGCGGGAGTGGCAATGAGCAGTTCTTC.

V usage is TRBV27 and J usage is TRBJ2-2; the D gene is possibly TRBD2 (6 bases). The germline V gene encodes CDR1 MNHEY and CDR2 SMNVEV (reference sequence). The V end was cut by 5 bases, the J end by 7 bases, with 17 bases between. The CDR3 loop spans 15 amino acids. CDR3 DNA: TGTGCCAGCAGTCCGCGACTAGTTTCGCACGGGGAGCTGTTTTTT. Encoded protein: CASSPRLVSHGELFF.

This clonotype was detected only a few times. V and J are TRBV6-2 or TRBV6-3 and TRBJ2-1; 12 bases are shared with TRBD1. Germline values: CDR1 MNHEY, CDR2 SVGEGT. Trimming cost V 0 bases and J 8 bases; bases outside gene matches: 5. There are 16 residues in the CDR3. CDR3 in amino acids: CASSYSGQGAGDEQFF. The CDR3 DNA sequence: TGTGCCAGCAGTTACTCGGGACAGGGGGCGGGAGATGAGCAGTTCTTC.

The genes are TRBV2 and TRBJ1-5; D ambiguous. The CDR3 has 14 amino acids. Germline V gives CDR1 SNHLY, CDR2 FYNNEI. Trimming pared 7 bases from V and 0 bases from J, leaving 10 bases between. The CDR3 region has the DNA TGTGCCAGCAATTCCGATTATAGCAATCAGCCCCAGCATTTT. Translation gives CASNSDYSNQPQHF. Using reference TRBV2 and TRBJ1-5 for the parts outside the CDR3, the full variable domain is EPEVTQTPSHQVTQMGQEVILRCVPISNHLYFYWYRQILGQKVEFLVSFYNNEISEKSEIFDDQFSVERPDGSNFTLKIRSTKLEDSAMYFCASNSDYSNQPQHFGDGTRLSIL.

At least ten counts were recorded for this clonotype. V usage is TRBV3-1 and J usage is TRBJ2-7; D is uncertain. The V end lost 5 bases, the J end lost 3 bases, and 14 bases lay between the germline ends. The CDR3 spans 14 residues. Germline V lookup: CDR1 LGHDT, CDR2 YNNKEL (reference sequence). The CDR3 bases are TGTGCCAGCAGCAAGACACGGCCGTACTACGAGCAGTACTTC. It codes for CASSKTRPYYEQYF.

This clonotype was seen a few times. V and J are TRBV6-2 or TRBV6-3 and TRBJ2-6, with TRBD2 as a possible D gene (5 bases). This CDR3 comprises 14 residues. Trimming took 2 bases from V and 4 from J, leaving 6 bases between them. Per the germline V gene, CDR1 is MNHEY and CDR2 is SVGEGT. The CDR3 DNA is TGTGCCAGCAGTTACCCGGGAGGGGCCAACGTCCTGACTTTC. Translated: CASSYPGGANVLTF.

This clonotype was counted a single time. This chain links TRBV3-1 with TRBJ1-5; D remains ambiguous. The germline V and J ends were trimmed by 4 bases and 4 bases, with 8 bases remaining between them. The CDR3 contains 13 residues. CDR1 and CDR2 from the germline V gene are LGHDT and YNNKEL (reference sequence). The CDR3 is CASSLYPNQPQHF. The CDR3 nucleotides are TGTGCCAGCAGCCTCTACCCTAATCAGCCCCAGCATTTT.

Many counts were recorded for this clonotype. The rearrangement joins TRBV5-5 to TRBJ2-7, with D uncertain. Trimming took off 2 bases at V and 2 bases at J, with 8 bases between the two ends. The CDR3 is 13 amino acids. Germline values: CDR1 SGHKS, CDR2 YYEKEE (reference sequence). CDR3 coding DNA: TGTGCCAGCAGCTTTTTTTCCACCTACGAGCAGTACTTC. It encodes CASSFFSTYEQYF.

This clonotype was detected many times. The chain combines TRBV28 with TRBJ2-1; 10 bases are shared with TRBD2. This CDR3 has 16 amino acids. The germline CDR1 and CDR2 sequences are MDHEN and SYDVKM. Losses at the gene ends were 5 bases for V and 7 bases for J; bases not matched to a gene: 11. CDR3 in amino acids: CASSLYLAGVGNEQFF. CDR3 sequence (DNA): TGTGCCAGCAGTCTGTACCTAGCGGGAGTAGGTAATGAGCAGTTCTTC.